This T cell receptor beta chain is from a study of T cells in Graves' hyperthyroidism and ophthalmopathy. V was trimmed by 10 bases and J by 1 base, leaving 6 bases between them. The CDR3 sequence is 11 residues long. CDR1 SGHKS and CDR2 YYEKEE come from the germline V gene (reference sequence). Amplified TCR beta CDR3 regions derived from RNA transcripts. The HTBI set primed first-round TCR CDR3 RT-PCR. TCRdb independently ran MiXCR on the multiplex PCR reads; one entry per CDR3 protein. This table has 400,000 or so distinct CDR3 sequences, approximately 16% appearing once. This clonotype was obtained from an older woman with Graves' ophthalmopathy. Input material: blood. The rearrangement uses TRBV5-5 and TRBJ2-4, with D unclear. The CDR3 DNA reads TGTGCCTCGCTTGCCAAAAACATTCAGTACTTC. Translating gives CASLAKNIQYF.